This passage covers 16 T cell receptor beta chains from one sample sequenced in a study of response to subunit inactivated influenza vaccine (dated by TCRdb to about 2018). The library was produced with RT-PCR. Sequencing was carried out with an Illumina HiSeq 2500. Clones were called with MiXCR by TCRdb after fastp trimmed the public reads at Q25, and only in-frame beta chains were retained. Rows are unified per CDR3 protein, each entry keeping the most common DNA and genes. The sample records 290,000 or so distinct CDR3 sequences, approximately 20% of which are singletons. Over 9% of the sample is taken by the ten largest. The specimen comprised PBMCs from blood, sampled approximately 20 months after vaccination. The receptors shown here come from a man in his fifties or sixties who received an inactivated influenza vaccine. Donor details come from another sample of the same person, matched by shared clones.

This clonotype was recorded a few times. The CDR3 region is CSARDRTGGPSEQYF. CDR3 nucleotide sequence: TGCAGTGCTAGGGACCGGACAGGGGGCCCATCCGAGCAGTACTTC. The chain is built from TRBV20-1 and TRBJ2-7; 11 positions match TRBD1. Germline V gene data show CDR1 as DFQATT and CDR2 as SNEGSKA (reference sequence). The CDR3 has 15 amino acids. The V segment lost 3 bases and the J segment 6 bases; nucleotides outside the gene matches: 10.

Remarks on this clonotype: A much larger clone sits a single nucleotide away, making a read error possible. The chain couples TRBV7-3 to TRBJ1-1, with 11 bases identical to TRBD1. CDR1 and CDR2 from the germline V gene are SGHTA and FQGTGA. Germline trimming cut 4 bases from V and 0 bases from J; bases unmatched to any gene: 10. The CDR3 is made up of 18 amino acids. CDR3 residues: CASSYRDRGALMNTEAFF. Written as DNA, the CDR3 is TGTGCCAGCAGCTACAGGGACAGGGGGGCTCTTATGAACACTGAAGCTTTCTTT.

The table lists this clonotype with a few counts. The V and J genes are TRBV4-1 and TRBJ2-1; the match to TRBD2 covers 10 bases. The CDR3 runs 19 residues. With 1 base clipped from V and 4 bases from J, the junction kept 13 bases outside the gene matches. Germline-derived CDR1 and CDR2 are MGHRA and YSYEKL. CDR3 DNA: TGCGCCAGCAGCCAAGTCTTCACCAGCGGGGGGGTCGTATACAATGAGCAGTTCTTC. It encodes CASSQVFTSGGVVYNEQFF.

This clonotype was counted only a few times. V gene TRBV20-1 combines with J gene TRBJ2-1; D ambiguous. CDR3 length: 15 amino acids. Germline CDR1 is DFQATT and CDR2 is SNEGSKA (reference sequence). V gave up 0 bases and J gave up 0 bases, with 9 bases separating them. CDR3 DNA: TGCAGTGCTAGAGAAGGGTCCAGCTCCTACAATGAGCAGTTCTTC. This codes for CSAREGSSSYNEQFF.

This clonotype was observed a few times. The rearrangement uses TRBV11-2 and TRBJ1-6; 10 nucleotides align to TRBD1. CDR3 length equals 21 residues. The junction had 20 bases not matched to a gene; V was cut back by 4 bases and J by 5 bases. The V gene's germline CDR1 is SGHAT and CDR2 FQNNGV. CDR3 DNA sequence: TGTGCCAGCAGCTCAGTCCTGGGGACAGGGGTCCTCCGGAATCATAATTCACCCCTCCACTTT. Amino acid sequence: CASSSVLGTGVLRNHNSPLHF.

This clonotype came up many times. V usage is TRBV27 and J usage is TRBJ1-4; D ambiguous. This CDR3 spans 13 amino acids. The V end lost 11 bases, the J end lost 4 bases, and 14 bases lay between the germline ends. Germline CDR1 MNHEY, CDR2 SMNVEV (reference sequence). CDR3 sequence reads: CASGRAFNEKLFF. Here the CDR3 DNA reads TGTGCCTCGGGGAGGGCGTTTAATGAAAAACTGTTTTTT.

This chain joins TRBV7-9 and TRBJ2-7; the D gene could be TRBD1 or TRBD2 (5 bases each). V was shortened by 10 bases and J by 3 bases, with 22 bases between the two germline ends. Germline lookup yields CDR1 SEHNR and CDR2 FQNEAQ (reference sequence). The CDR3 spans 15 residues. The CDR3 sequence is CATLPRGGNYYEQYF. CDR3 coding DNA: TGTGCCACCCTCCCTCGTGGGGGTAATTACTACGAGCAGTACTTC.

V and J are TRBV20-1 and TRBJ2-1; 10 nucleotides match TRBD2. Germline V gene sequence: CDR1 DFQATT, CDR2 SNEGSKA (reference sequence). With 3 bases clipped from V and 7 bases from J, the junction kept 9 bases outside the gene matches. The CDR3 spans 15 residues. Here the CDR3 reads CSARGLAGAINEQFF. DNA of the CDR3: TGCAGTGCTAGGGGGCTAGCGGGAGCAATTAATGAGCAGTTCTTC.

The chain carries TRBV5-6 and TRBJ2-7; D possibly corresponds to TRBD1 (6 bases). This CDR3 is 13 amino acids long. Germline loops: CDR1 SGHDT, CDR2 YYEEEE. V was trimmed by 4 bases and J by 5 bases, leaving 13 bases between them. CDR3 region: CASSSYRVHEQYF. Written as DNA, the CDR3 is TGTGCCAGCAGCAGCTACAGGGTCCACGAGCAGTACTTC.

This chain joins TRBV12-3 or TRBV12-4 and TRBJ1-5; maybe TRBD1 (6 bases). The CDR3 length is 14 residues. Trimming removed 5 bases from V and 2 bases from J, with 10 bases in between. The CDR3 DNA reads as TGTGCCAGCAGTCCTGGGGGCCGCAATCAGCCCCAGCATTTT. Translation: CASSPGGRNQPQHF.

The chain joins TRBV7-8 to TRBJ1-1, with D unclear. The CDR3 has 14 residues. From germline, CDR1 is SGHVS and CDR2 FQNEAQ. Trimming pared 4 bases from V and 11 bases from J, leaving 20 bases between. CDR3 protein: CASSSQKLWSRAFF. DNA for the CDR3: TGTGCCAGCAGCTCCCAAAAACTGTGGTCGCGGGCTTTCTTT.

This clonotype was seen a few times. The CDR3 DNA reads as TGCGCCAGCAGTCAATCGGGGAGTCGCAATCAGCCCCAGCATTTT. Encoded protein: CASSQSGSRNQPQHF. V is TRBV23-1 and J is TRBJ1-5; D gene unclear. TRBV23-1 is an ORF, and what it does is uncertain. The V gene lost 0 bases and the J gene lost 2 bases, with 8 bases spanning the gap. This CDR3 is 15 amino acids long.

V is TRBV5-1 and J is TRBJ1-2; D gene unclear. The CDR3 extends over 14 amino acids. The V end was cut by 2 bases, the J end by 5 bases, with 13 bases between. Germline V lookup: CDR1 SGHRS, CDR2 YFSETQ. The CDR3 DNA follows: TGCGCCAGCAGCTTTCTTGGCACAGCATATGGCTACACCTTC. This sequence encodes CASSFLGTAYGYTF.

This chain joins TRBV12-3 or TRBV12-4 and TRBJ1-1; a weak D match, TRBD1 (6 bases). Trimming took 5 bases from V and 4 from J, leaving 17 bases between them. The CDR3 is 15 amino acids. CDR3 bases: TGTGCCAGCAGTCCCGGACAGCCGCAAGGCACTGAAGCTTTCTTT. Its translation is CASSPGQPQGTEAFF.

The CDR3 region is CAWRLGAQAEAFF. As DNA, the CDR3 is TGTGCCTGGAGGTTGGGAGCCCAAGCTGAAGCTTTCTTT. V and J are TRBV30 and TRBJ1-1; no definite D call. The CDR3 runs to 13 residues. V was pared by 3 bases and J by 6 bases, with 14 bases between. Germline V gene data show CDR1 as GTSNPN and CDR2 as SVGIG (reference sequence).

This sequence joins TRBV7-9 and TRBJ2-3, with TRBD2 identical over 9 bases. V lost 5 bases and J lost 2; bases outside the gene matches: 5. CDR1 and CDR2 (germline): SEHNR, FQNEAQ (reference sequence). The CDR3 is 15 amino acids. This CDR3 is CASSPGLALTDTQYF. The CDR3 region has the DNA TGTGCCAGCAGCCCCGGACTAGCGCTCACAGATACGCAGTATTTT.